Below are 32 T cell receptor beta chains sequenced from a single sample in a study of blood T cell repertoires in COVID-19. The protocol was immunoSEQ multiplex PCR, while the TCRdb copy is restricted to in-frame clones and leaves out a portion. The repertoire has 70,000 to 90,000 clones, about four fifths of them found once; the top ten carry roughly 15%. The sequenced sample was peripheral blood. These receptors came from a human donor in a cohort sampled during active COVID-19.

The chain links TRBV7-9 to TRBJ2-5; D perhaps matches TRBD2 (6 bases). V was clipped by 3 bases and J by 1 base, with 9 bases between them. Germline CDR1 SEHNR, CDR2 FQNEAQ (reference sequence). The CDR3 length is 14 residues. Written as DNA, the CDR3 is TGTGCCAGCAGCTTGGGGGGAGCCCAAGAGACCCAGTACTTC. This codes for CASSLGGAQETQYF.

The chain links TRBV27 to TRBJ2-3; D is perhaps TRBD2 (6 bases). The germline V gene encodes CDR1 MNHEY and CDR2 SMNVEV (reference sequence). The V and J ends lost 1 base and 5 bases respectively, with 13 bases between them. This CDR3 comprises 15 residues. The CDR3 DNA is TGTGCCAGCAGTTTATTGGAGGGGATAGGAGATACGCAGTATTTT. This translates into CASSLLEGIGDTQYF.

The chain recombines TRBV7-9 with TRBJ2-2, with 8 bases lining up with TRBD1. CDR3 length: 16 amino acids. V shed 5 bases, J shed 3 bases, and the junction held 8 bases outside the gene matches. Looked up from germline, CDR1 is SEHNR and CDR2 is FQNEAQ (reference sequence). In DNA, the CDR3 is TGTGCCAGCAGCCCTAGGGACAGGCAATACACCGGGGAGCTGTTTTTT. Amino acids: CASSPRDRQYTGELFF.

The chain is built from TRBV7-8 and TRBJ2-7, with 9 bases aligning to TRBD2. Losses at the gene ends were 7 bases for V and 4 bases for J; bases not matched to a gene: 14. The CDR3 length is 16 residues. Germline assignment: CDR1 SGHVS and CDR2 FQNEAQ. In DNA form, the CDR3 reads TGTGCCAGCACCCCTTCAGGCCCGGGACTAGCTTACGAGCAGTACGTC. This translates into CASTPSGPGLAYEQYV.

The gene calls are TRBV7-2 and TRBJ1-2, with TRBD1 matching over 8 bases. The CDR3 loop spans 16 amino acids. Trimming removed 1 base from V and 1 base from J; junction bases left unmatched: 5. The germline V gene encodes CDR1 SGHTA and CDR2 FQGNSA. The CDR3, as DNA: TGTGCCAGCAGCTTAGTGGTGACAGGGGTTAACTATGGCTACACCTTC. Amino acid sequence: CASSLVVTGVNYGYTF.

The chain recombines TRBV5-1 with TRBJ2-3; no clear D. CDR1 SGHRS and CDR2 YFSETQ come from the germline V gene. The CDR3 spans 13 residues. V lost 4 bases to trimming and J lost 3 bases, with 9 bases between them. The CDR3 loop reads CASSVAYTDTQYF. Here the CDR3 DNA reads TGCGCCAGCAGCGTAGCCTATACAGATACGCAGTATTTT.

This rearrangement joins TRBV7-2 to TRBJ2-1; D may be TRBD2 (5 bases). Trimming pared 3 bases from V and 2 bases from J, leaving 11 bases between. The CDR3 extends over 15 amino acids. Per the germline V gene, CDR1 is SGHTA and CDR2 is FQGNSA. DNA for the CDR3: TGTGCCAGCAGCTTTGGCGGGCCACCCTACAATGAGCAGTTCTTC. This sequence encodes CASSFGGPPYNEQFF. The variable domain in full, with the rest retrieved from reference TRBV7-2 and TRBJ2-1, is GAGVSQSPSNKVTEKGKDVELRCDPISGHTALYWYRQSLGQGLEFLIYFQGNSAPDKSGLPSDRFSAERTGGSVSTLTIQRTQQEDSAVYLCASSFGGPPYNEQFFGPGTRLTVL.

This clone was counted many times. The CDR3 protein is CAWSAGQGDEKLFF. CDR3 nucleotide sequence: TGTGCCTGGAGTGCGGGACAGGGCGATGAAAAACTGTTTTTT. The chain couples TRBV30 to TRBJ1-4, with 9 bases fitting TRBD1. This CDR3 is 14 amino acids long. Losses at the gene ends were 1 base for V and 6 bases for J; bases not matched to a gene: 3. The germline V gene encodes CDR1 GTSNPN and CDR2 SVGIG (reference sequence).

J is TRBJ2-2 and V is TRBV24-1, with TRBD1 matching 7 bases. CDR1 KGHDR and CDR2 SFDVKD come from the germline V gene. J was trimmed by 3 bases and V by 0 bases; bases with no gene match: 3. The CDR3 contains 16 residues. The CDR3 loop is CATSDLNRGDTGELFF. The CDR3 DNA follows: TGTGCCACCAGTGATTTGAACAGGGGAGACACCGGGGAGCTGTTTTTT.

Written as DNA, the CDR3 is TGTGCCAGCAGCGTAGCCGGGAGCCTTCCCTATGGCTACACCTTC. Encoded protein: CASSVAGSLPYGYTF. The V call is TRBV9, the J call TRBJ1-2; D not certain. The CDR3 contains 15 residues. The germline V and J ends were trimmed by 0 bases and 4 bases, with 13 bases remaining between them. CDR1 is SGDLS, CDR2 YYNGEE, per germline. The whole variable domain, filled in from reference TRBV9 and TRBJ1-2, reads DSGVTQTPKHLITATGQRVTLRCSPRSGDLSVYWYQQSLDQGLQFLIQYYNGEERAKGNILERFSAQQFPDLHSELNLSSLELGDSALYFCASSVAGSLPYGYTFGSGTRLTVV.

CDR3 DNA: TGTGCCAGCAGTCTTTCCCCCGGACTTAAAACCGCCTACGAGCAGTACTTC. Translating gives CASSLSPGLKTAYEQYF. This chain joins TRBV6-4 and TRBJ2-7; D possibly corresponds to TRBD2 (5 bases). The CDR3 totals 17 residues. V was pared by 5 bases and J by 2 bases, with 22 bases between. Germline CDR1 MRHNA, CDR2 SNTAGT.

The V and J genes are TRBV6-5 and TRBJ2-1; D unclear. The germline gives CDR1 MNHEY, CDR2 SVGAGI. CDR3 length: 15 residues. The ends were cut back, 2 bases at V and 2 bases at J, with 10 bases in the middle. CDR3 nucleotides: TGTGCCAGCAGTTACATGGCAGGCACCTACAATGAGCAGTTCTTC. This encodes CASSYMAGTYNEQFF.

V and J are TRBV27 and TRBJ2-5; TRBD1 might be the D (5 bases). Trimming shortened V by 4 bases and J by 5 bases, and 14 bases separated the two germline ends. The CDR3 has 14 amino acids. CDR1 MNHEY and CDR2 SMNVEV come from the germline V gene (reference sequence). The CDR3 sequence: CASSSRQLGETQYF. The DNA for the CDR3 is TGTGCCAGCAGTTCCCGACAGTTGGGCGAGACCCAGTACTTC.

The rearrangement links TRBV7-9 to TRBJ1-6; D remains ambiguous. The CDR3 is made up of 17 amino acids. V was clipped by 2 bases and J by 4 bases, with 15 bases between them. Looked up from germline, CDR1 is SEHNR and CDR2 is FQNEAQ (reference sequence). The CDR3 coding sequence is TGTGCCAGCAGCTTATTCGTGGGCCCCCTTTATAATTCACCCCTCCACTTT. This gives the protein CASSLFVGPLYNSPLHF.

The rearrangement uses TRBV4-1 and TRBJ2-1; D possibly corresponds to TRBD2 (5 bases). The germline CDR1 and CDR2 sequences are MGHRA and YSYEKL. V lost 5 bases to trimming and J lost 5 bases, with 19 bases between them. This CDR3 contains 16 residues. The CDR3 DNA is TGCGCCAGCAGCTCGCATACTAGGCCATTGGACAATGAGCAGTTCTTC. It encodes CASSSHTRPLDNEQFF.

Relative to its sample, this clone is medium-sized. The genes are TRBV19 and TRBJ1-2; tentatively, D is TRBD1 (5 bases). The CDR3 sequence is 11 residues long. The V and J ends lost 4 bases and 14 bases respectively, with 14 bases between them. The germline V gene encodes CDR1 LNHDA and CDR2 SQIVND (reference sequence). The CDR3 sequence is CASSTGYDETF. The DNA for the CDR3 is TGTGCCAGTAGTACAGGGTATGACGAAACCTTC.

Only one count was recorded for this clone. J is TRBJ1-1 and V is TRBV2; 7 nucleotides match TRBD1. V lost 6 bases and J lost 1; bases outside the gene matches: 8. Germline CDR1 reads SNHLY; CDR2 reads FYNNEI. This CDR3 is 15 amino acids long. The CDR3 nucleotides read TGTGCCAGCAGACAGGGGCGGAACTCGAACACTGAAGCTTTCTTT. Its protein is CASRQGRNSNTEAFF.

The rearrangement uses TRBV7-2 and TRBJ2-3, with D possibly TRBD1 on 6 matching bases. CDR1 SGHTA and CDR2 FQGNSA come from the germline V gene. The CDR3 sequence is 14 residues long. Trimming pared 5 bases from V and 2 bases from J, leaving 11 bases between. The CDR3 loop is CASSPRGPTDTQYF. The CDR3 DNA sequence: TGTGCCAGCAGCCCCAGGGGACCCACAGATACGCAGTATTTT.

This clone was detected only a few times. The gene calls are TRBV4-1 and TRBJ1-2; D is uncertain. The V end lost 0 bases, the J end lost 5 bases, and 10 bases lay between the germline ends. In germline, CDR1 is MGHRA, CDR2 YSYEKL. The CDR3 consists of 14 residues. In DNA, the CDR3 is TGCGCCAGCAGCCAAGATCGAACAGAATATGGCTACACCTTC. As protein: CASSQDRTEYGYTF.

The rearrangement uses TRBV6-5 and TRBJ1-2; 7 bases map to TRBD1. Germline CDR1 is MNHEY and CDR2 is SVGAGI. The V gene end was trimmed by 7 bases and the J gene end by 5 bases; junction bases not matched to a gene: 10. The CDR3 runs to 14 residues. As DNA, the CDR3 is TGTGCCAGCACCAGAGACAGGGCGACATATGGCTACACCTTC. Protein product: CASTRDRATYGYTF.

This clone was observed a handful of times. The same CDR3 is also encoded by other DNA sequences in this sample. The chain has TRBV29-1 and TRBJ2-7, with 10 bases matching TRBD2. The trim removed 6 bases at V and 1 base at J, leaving 0 bases unmatched. CDR1 SQVTM and CDR2 ANQGSEA come from the germline V gene. This CDR3 comprises 12 residues. CDR3 sequence (DNA): TGCAGCGTAGCGGGGGGGTCCTACGAGCAGTACTTC. The encoded protein is CSVAGGSYEQYF.

The table lists this clone with a few counts. The chain combines TRBV2 with TRBJ2-1, with 10 nucleotides matching TRBD2. CDR3 size: 15 residues. Trimming at V came to 7 bases and at J to 5 bases, leaving 8 bases not matched to a gene. The germline V gene encodes CDR1 SNHLY and CDR2 FYNNEI. The CDR3 spells CASKGAGGSHNEQFF. In nucleotides, the CDR3 is TGTGCCAGCAAGGGAGCGGGGGGGTCCCACAATGAGCAGTTCTTC.

The genes are TRBV19 and TRBJ2-1, with TRBD2 identical over 7 bases. In germline, CDR1 is LNHDA, CDR2 SQIVND (reference sequence). There are 15 residues in the CDR3. The V gene end was trimmed by 7 bases and the J gene end by 2 bases; junction bases not matched to a gene: 8. The CDR3 DNA sequence: TGTGCCAGTATCCCGGGGGGTGCCCCCTACAATGAGCAGTTCTTC. It specifies CASIPGGAPYNEQFF.

V gene TRBV19 combines with J gene TRBJ1-1; D gene unclear. Germline V gives CDR1 LNHDA, CDR2 SQIVND (reference sequence). The CDR3 consists of 13 residues. Deletions cut 10 bases from V and 4 bases from J, with 16 bases between. The CDR3 sequence: CATIKPGGTEAFF. CDR3 sequence (DNA): TGTGCCACTATTAAACCGGGTGGCACTGAAGCTTTCTTT.

This chain connects TRBV7-3 to TRBJ2-3; TRBD2 matches at 7 bases. Looked up from germline, CDR1 is SGHTA and CDR2 is FQGTGA. The CDR3 is 14 amino acids. The V segment lost 5 bases and the J segment 5 bases; nucleotides outside the gene matches: 7. This CDR3 is CASSISGSGDTQYF. The CDR3 nucleotides read TGTGCCAGCAGCATTAGCGGGTCGGGAGATACGCAGTATTTT.

This chain joins TRBV27 and TRBJ1-2, with a possible D match to TRBD1 (5 bases). The CDR3 runs 12 residues. Between the trimmed V and J ends, which lost 5 bases and 7 bases, there was a span of 11 bases. Looked up from germline, CDR1 is MNHEY and CDR2 is SMNVEV (reference sequence). CDR3 sequence: CASSGGGFGYTF. DNA of the CDR3: TGTGCCAGCAGTGGCGGGGGATTTGGCTACACCTTC.

The chain couples TRBV18 to TRBJ1-1, with D possibly TRBD1 on 6 matching bases. The germline gives CDR1 KGHSH, CDR2 LQKENI. V gave up 3 bases and J gave up 1 base, with 6 bases separating them. The CDR3 extends over 13 amino acids. The CDR3 loop reads CASSPGQNTEAFF. The CDR3 DNA reads as TGTGCCAGCTCACCGGGACAGAACACTGAAGCTTTCTTT.

The chain employs TRBV25-1 and TRBJ2-2; D may be TRBD1 (6 bases). The V and J ends lost 3 bases and 6 bases respectively, with 11 bases between them. This CDR3 has 14 amino acids. Germline CDR1 reads MGHDK; CDR2 reads SYGVNS. The CDR3 loop reads CASSDPGVPGELFF. Here the CDR3 DNA reads TGTGCCAGCAGTGACCCAGGGGTACCCGGGGAGCTGTTTTTT.

The V gene is TRBV7-9, the J gene TRBJ2-2, with 8 bases aligning to TRBD1. CDR3 length equals 15 residues. CDR1 and CDR2 (germline): SEHNR, FQNEAQ (reference sequence). V trimming: 5 bases; J trimming: 5 bases; junction bases outside the gene matches: 7. DNA for the CDR3: TGTGCCAGCAGCCTAGGACAGGGAAGTACCGGGGAGCTGTTTTTT. Its translation: CASSLGQGSTGELFF.

The genes are TRBV11-2 and TRBJ2-1; a weak D match, TRBD2 (6 bases). This CDR3 is 13 amino acids long. The germline gives CDR1 SGHAT, CDR2 FQNNGV. Trimming cost V 5 bases and J 6 bases, with 11 bases left between them. The CDR3 DNA sequence: TGTGCCAGCAGCCCCCGGGACTCCAATGAGCAGTTCTTC. It encodes CASSPRDSNEQFF.

The rearrangement joins TRBV11-2 to TRBJ1-5; 8 bases agree with TRBD1. The trim removed 4 bases at V and 4 bases at J, leaving 3 bases unmatched. Germline CDR1 reads SGHAT; CDR2 reads FQNNGV. The CDR3 is 14 amino acids. The CDR3 spells CASSYGTGNQPQHF. In nucleotides, the CDR3 is TGTGCCAGCAGCTATGGGACAGGTAATCAGCCCCAGCATTTT.

This sequence joins TRBV6-2 or TRBV6-3 and TRBJ1-5; D perhaps matches TRBD1 (5 bases). CDR1 is MNHEY, CDR2 SVGEGT, per germline. CDR3 length: 15 residues. The V gene lost 2 bases and the J gene lost 9 bases, with 17 bases spanning the gap. CDR3 bases: TGTGCCAGCAGTTACATGGGGGGGGGTAGGATGCCCCAGCATTTT. Translated: CASSYMGGGRMPQHF.